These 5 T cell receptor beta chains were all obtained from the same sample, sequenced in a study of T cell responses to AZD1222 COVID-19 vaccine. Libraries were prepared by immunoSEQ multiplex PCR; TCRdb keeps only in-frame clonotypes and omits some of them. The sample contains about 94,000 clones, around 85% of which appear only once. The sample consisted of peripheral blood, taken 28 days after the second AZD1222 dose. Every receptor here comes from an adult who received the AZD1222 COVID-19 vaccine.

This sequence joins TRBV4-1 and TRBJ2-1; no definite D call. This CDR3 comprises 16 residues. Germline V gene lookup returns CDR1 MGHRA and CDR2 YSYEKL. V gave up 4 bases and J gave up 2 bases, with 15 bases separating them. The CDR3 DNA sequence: TGCGCCAGCAGCCCCTTAGGAACTCGAACCTACAATGAGCAGTTCTTC. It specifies CASSPLGTRTYNEQFF.

CDR3 sequence: CASSPSGVSYNEQFF. The DNA of the CDR3 is TGTGCCAGCTCACCCTCCGGAGTGTCCTACAATGAGCAGTTCTTC. The chain couples TRBV18 to TRBJ2-1; D call uncertain. CDR3 length: 15 amino acids. Germline V lookup: CDR1 KGHSH, CDR2 LQKENI. Trimming took 3 bases from V and 1 from J, leaving 10 bases between them. Full variable domain (outside the CDR3, taken from reference TRBV18 and TRBJ2-1): NAGVMQNPRHLVRRRGQEARLRCSPMKGHSHVYWYRQLPEEGLKFMVYLQKENIIDESGMPKERFSAEFPKEGPSILRIQQVVRGDSAAYFCASSPSGVSYNEQFFGPGTRLTVL.

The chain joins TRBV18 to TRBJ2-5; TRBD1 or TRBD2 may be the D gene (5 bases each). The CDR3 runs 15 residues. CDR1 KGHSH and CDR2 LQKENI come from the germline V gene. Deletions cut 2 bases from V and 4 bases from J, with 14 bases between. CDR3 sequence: CASSPYGGGTETQYF. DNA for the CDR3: TGTGCCAGCTCACCATACGGTGGGGGAACAGAGACCCAGTACTTC.

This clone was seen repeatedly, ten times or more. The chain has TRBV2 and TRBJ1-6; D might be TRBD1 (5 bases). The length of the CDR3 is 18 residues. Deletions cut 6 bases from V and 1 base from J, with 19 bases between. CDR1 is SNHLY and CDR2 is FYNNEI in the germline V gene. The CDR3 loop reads CASSFQVGDSSYNSPLHF. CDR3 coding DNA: TGTGCCAGCAGCTTCCAGGTGGGGGATAGTTCCTATAATTCACCCCTCCACTTT.

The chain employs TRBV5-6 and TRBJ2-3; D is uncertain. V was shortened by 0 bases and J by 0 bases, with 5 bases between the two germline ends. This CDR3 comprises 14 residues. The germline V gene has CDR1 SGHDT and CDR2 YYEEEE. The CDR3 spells CASSLVGSTDTQYF. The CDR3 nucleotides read TGTGCCAGCAGCTTGGTAGGTAGCACAGATACGCAGTATTTT.